The next 10 T cell receptor beta chains were all read from a single sample in a study of Ad26.COV2.S vaccination and SARS-CoV-2 variants (TCRdb year 2021). What the treatment or condition label conveys for this sample: some 20 received Ad26.COV2.S at low or high dose, single or two shots; a few received placebo; per-sample allocation not given. For vaccine and placebo recipients, repertoires were sequenced using samples collected on day 63 after the first injection. Receptor libraries were prepared by the immunoSEQ multiplex PCR assay. In TCRdb, the immuneACCESS table is reduced to in-frame sequences with V and J assigned. These tables do not hold every clone; where another copy was compared, an unresolved V gene accounts for under half, and the others remain unexplained. The sample table holds about 680,000 clones, of which roughly nine tenths were seen once. Clones ranked in the top ten supply approximately 1.5% of the sample.

The sequenced sample was peripheral blood, obtained in a trial of Ad26.COV2.S vaccine versus placebo. The receptor source for this set is a person between 18 and 60 years old who received the Ad26.COV2.S COVID-19 vaccine or a placebo.

This chain uses TRBV2 with TRBJ2-7; D is unresolved. There are 14 residues in the CDR3. Germline V gives CDR1 SNHLY, CDR2 FYNNEI. V was trimmed by 7 bases and J by 3 bases, leaving 16 bases between them. The CDR3 DNA reads as TGTGCCAGCACGGAAAGGGTCTTGAGCTACGAGCAGTACTTC. Its translation is CASTERVLSYEQYF.

The rearrangement links TRBV19 to TRBJ2-1; D gene uncertain. Germline CDR1 reads LNHDA; CDR2 reads SQIVND (reference sequence). V lost 3 bases and J lost 5, with 8 bases in between. There are 13 residues in the CDR3. CDR3 loop: CASSIWGNNEQFF. CDR3 coding DNA: TGTGCCAGTAGTATCTGGGGTAACAATGAGCAGTTCTTC.

This rearrangement joins TRBV6-2 or TRBV6-3 to TRBJ1-5, with D possibly being TRBD1 (5 bases). CDR3 length equals 14 residues. The V gene's germline CDR1 is MNHEY and CDR2 SVGEGT. The germline V and J ends were trimmed by 3 bases and 7 bases, with 13 bases remaining between them. The CDR3 nucleotides are TGTGCCAGCAGTTATTGGGGGGGTGAGCAGCCCCAGCATTTT. Translating gives CASSYWGGEQPQHF.

This chain joins TRBV27 and TRBJ2-7; D is perhaps TRBD2 (6 bases). Trimming left V 3 bases short and J 0 bases short, with 15 bases between. CDR1 MNHEY and CDR2 SMNVEV come from the germline V gene (reference sequence). The CDR3 sequence is 16 residues long. This chain's CDR3 is CASSFGGGAFSYEQYF. In DNA form, the CDR3 reads TGTGCCAGCAGTTTTGGGGGAGGCGCCTTCTCCTACGAGCAGTACTTC.

This chain connects TRBV29-1 to TRBJ2-7; 11 positions match TRBD1. With 0 bases clipped from V and 5 bases from J, the junction kept 3 bases outside the gene matches. The V gene's germline CDR1 is SQVTM and CDR2 ANQGSEA. The CDR3 extends over 14 amino acids. CDR3 nucleotide sequence: TGCAGCGTTGAAGATAGGGGACAGGGGGACGAGCAGTACTTC. Amino acids: CSVEDRGQGDEQYF.

This chain joins TRBV6-6 and TRBJ1-5, with 7 positions matching TRBD1. CDR1 is MNHNY, CDR2 SVGAGI, per germline (reference sequence). V shed 4 bases, J shed 0 bases, and the junction held 3 bases outside the gene matches. This CDR3 spans 15 amino acids. The CDR3 bases are TGTGCCAGCAGTTTGACAGGGTATAGCAATCAGCCCCAGCATTTT. This translates into CASSLTGYSNQPQHF.

The sample holds one count of this clone. At one boundary the junction diverges from the germline segment, which might be a read error. The chain couples TRBV5-1 to TRBJ2-3; the match to TRBD1 covers 11 bases. The CDR3 length is 13 residues. CDR1 is SGHRS and CDR2 is YFSETQ in the germline V gene. The DNA of the CDR3 is TGCGCCAGCAGCTTGGGGACAGGGGGCGTAGTGGATTTT. This gives the protein CASSLGTGGVVDF.

This chain links TRBV6-2 or TRBV6-3 with TRBJ2-1; the match to TRBD2 covers 14 bases. Per germline, CDR1 MNHEY and CDR2 SVGEGT. This CDR3 contains 19 residues. Trimming took 2 bases from V and 1 from J; bases not matched to a gene: 7. CDR3 DNA: TGTGCCAGCAGTTACCCGGGACTAGCGGGGGAAAGTTCCTACAATGAGCAGTTCTTC. It specifies CASSYPGLAGESSYNEQFF.

The chain carries TRBV15 and TRBJ1-3; D is unclear. The CDR3 covers 17 residues. V shed 0 bases and J shed 4 bases, with 16 bases lying between them. Germline-derived CDR1 and CDR2 are LNHNV and YYDKDF (reference sequence). CDR3: CATSRDLGRAGGNTIYF. The CDR3 DNA is TGTGCCACCAGCAGAGATTTAGGGCGGGCCGGGGGAAACACCATATATTTT.

J is TRBJ2-5 and V is TRBV18, with 7 bases aligning to TRBD2. There are 14 residues in the CDR3. Germline V gene lookup returns CDR1 KGHSH and CDR2 LQKENI. After removal of 5 bases from V and 5 bases from J, the junction contained 8 bases not matched to a gene. CDR3 protein: CASSAGREAETQYF. Here the CDR3 DNA reads TGTGCCAGCTCAGCGGGACGGGAGGCGGAGACCCAGTACTTC.